This TCR beta chain was found in a study of T cells after yellow fever vaccination. CDR1 is SQVTM, CDR2 ANQGSEA, per germline. The CDR3 is 13 residues long. V lost 6 bases, J lost 7 bases, and 15 bases lay in between. Via MiXCR, TCRdb re-called the 5' RACE reads, giving one row per CDR3 protein. Of around 300,000 distinct CDR3 sequences in the sample, 4% to 5.5% were seen once. The starting material was PBMCs, obtained 15 days after the yellow fever booster vaccination. V gene TRBV29-1 combines with J gene TRBJ1-4, with a weak D call TRBD1 (5 bases). The source is a man between 18 and 29 years old who received the YFV17D yellow fever vaccine. The CDR3: CSVAPGGREKLFF. CDR3 DNA: TGCAGCGTGGCCCCGGGGGGTCGTGAAAAACTGTTTTTT.